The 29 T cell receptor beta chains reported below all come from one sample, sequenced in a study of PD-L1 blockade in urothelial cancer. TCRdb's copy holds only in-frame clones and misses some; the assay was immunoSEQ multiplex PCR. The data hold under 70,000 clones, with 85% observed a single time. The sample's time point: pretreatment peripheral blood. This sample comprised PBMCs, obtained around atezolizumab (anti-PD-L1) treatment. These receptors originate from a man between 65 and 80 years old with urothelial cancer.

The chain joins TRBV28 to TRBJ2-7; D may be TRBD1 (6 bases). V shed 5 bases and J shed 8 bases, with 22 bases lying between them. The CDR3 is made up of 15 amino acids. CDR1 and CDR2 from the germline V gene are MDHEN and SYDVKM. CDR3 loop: CASSHGGGRDVKQYF. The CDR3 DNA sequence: TGTGCCAGCAGTCATGGTGGGGGCCGGGATGTCAAGCAGTACTTC.

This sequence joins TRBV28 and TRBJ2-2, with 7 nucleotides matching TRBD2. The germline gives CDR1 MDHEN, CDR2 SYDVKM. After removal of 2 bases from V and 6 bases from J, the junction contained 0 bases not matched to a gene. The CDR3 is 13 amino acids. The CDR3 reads CASSLGGAGELFF. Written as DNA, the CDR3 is TGTGCCAGCAGTTTAGGGGGGGCCGGGGAGCTGTTTTTT.

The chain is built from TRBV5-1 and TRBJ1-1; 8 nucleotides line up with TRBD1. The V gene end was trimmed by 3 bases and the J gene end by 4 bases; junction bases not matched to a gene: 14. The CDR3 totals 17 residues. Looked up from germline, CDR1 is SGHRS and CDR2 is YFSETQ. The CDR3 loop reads CASSYWAGGATGTEAFF. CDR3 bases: TGCGCCAGCAGCTATTGGGCAGGGGGCGCCACGGGCACTGAAGCTTTCTTT.

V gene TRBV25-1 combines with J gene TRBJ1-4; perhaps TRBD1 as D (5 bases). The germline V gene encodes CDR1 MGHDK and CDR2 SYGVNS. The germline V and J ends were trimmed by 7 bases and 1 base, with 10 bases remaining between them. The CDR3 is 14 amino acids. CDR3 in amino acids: CASTNRGTNEKLFF. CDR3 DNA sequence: TGTGCCAGCACCAATAGGGGAACTAATGAAAAACTGTTTTTT.

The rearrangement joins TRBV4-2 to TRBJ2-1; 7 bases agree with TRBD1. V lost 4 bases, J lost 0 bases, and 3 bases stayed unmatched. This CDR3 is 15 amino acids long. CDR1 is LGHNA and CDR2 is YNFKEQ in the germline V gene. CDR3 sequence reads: CASSLRDSSYNEQFF. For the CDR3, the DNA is TGTGCCAGCAGCCTTAGGGACAGCTCCTACAATGAGCAGTTCTTC.

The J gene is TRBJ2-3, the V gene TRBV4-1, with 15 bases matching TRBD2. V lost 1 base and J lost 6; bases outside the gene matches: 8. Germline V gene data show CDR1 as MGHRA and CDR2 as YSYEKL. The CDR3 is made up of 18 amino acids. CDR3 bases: TGCGCCAGCAGCCAAGCCGGACTAGCGGGAGGGCAATGGGATACGCAGTATTTT. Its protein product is CASSQAGLAGGQWDTQYF.

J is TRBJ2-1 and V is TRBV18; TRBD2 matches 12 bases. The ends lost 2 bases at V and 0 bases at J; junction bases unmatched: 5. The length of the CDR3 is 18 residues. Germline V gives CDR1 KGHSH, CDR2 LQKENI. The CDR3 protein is CASSPGLAGGPSYNEQFF. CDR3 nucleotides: TGTGCCAGCTCACCAGGTCTAGCGGGAGGGCCCTCCTACAATGAGCAGTTCTTC. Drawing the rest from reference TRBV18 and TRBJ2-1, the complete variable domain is NAGVMQNPRHLVRRRGQEARLRCSPMKGHSHVYWYRQLPEEGLKFMVYLQKENIIDESGMPKERFSAEFPKEGPSILRIQQVVRGDSAAYFCASSPGLAGGPSYNEQFFGPGTRLTVL.

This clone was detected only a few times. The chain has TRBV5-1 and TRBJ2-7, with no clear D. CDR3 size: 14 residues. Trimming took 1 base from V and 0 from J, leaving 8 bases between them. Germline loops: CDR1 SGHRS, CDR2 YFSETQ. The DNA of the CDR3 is TGCGCCAGCAGCTTGTTTGCGAACTCCTACGAGCAGTACTTC. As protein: CASSLFANSYEQYF.

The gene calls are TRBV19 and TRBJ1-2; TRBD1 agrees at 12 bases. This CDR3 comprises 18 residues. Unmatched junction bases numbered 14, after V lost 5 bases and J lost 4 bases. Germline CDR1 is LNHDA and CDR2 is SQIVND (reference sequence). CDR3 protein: CASSFTGTGGFRGYGYTF. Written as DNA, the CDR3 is TGTGCCAGTAGTTTCACCGGGACAGGGGGCTTTCGGGGCTATGGCTACACCTTC.

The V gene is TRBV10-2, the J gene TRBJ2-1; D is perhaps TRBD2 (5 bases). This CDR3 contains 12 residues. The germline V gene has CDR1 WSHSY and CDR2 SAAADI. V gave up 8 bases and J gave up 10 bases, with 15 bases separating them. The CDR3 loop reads CASRPLTGEQFF. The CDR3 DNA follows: TGCGCCAGCCGACCCCTCACGGGGGAGCAGTTCTTC.

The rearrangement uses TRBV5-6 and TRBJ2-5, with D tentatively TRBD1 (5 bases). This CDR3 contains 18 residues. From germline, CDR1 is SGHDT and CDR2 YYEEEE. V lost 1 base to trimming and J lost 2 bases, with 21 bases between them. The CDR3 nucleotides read TGTGCCAGCAGCTTGCGGGCGTCCTACCTGGGGCCTCAAGAGACCCAGTACTTC. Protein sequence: CASSLRASYLGPQETQYF.

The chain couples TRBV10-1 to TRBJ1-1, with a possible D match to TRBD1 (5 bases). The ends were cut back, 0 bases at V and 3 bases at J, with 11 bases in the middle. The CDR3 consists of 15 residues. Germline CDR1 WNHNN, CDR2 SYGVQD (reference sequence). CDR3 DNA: TGCGCCAGCAGTGAGTCCGGGGGATTATACACTGAAGCTTTCTTT. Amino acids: CASSESGGLYTEAFF.

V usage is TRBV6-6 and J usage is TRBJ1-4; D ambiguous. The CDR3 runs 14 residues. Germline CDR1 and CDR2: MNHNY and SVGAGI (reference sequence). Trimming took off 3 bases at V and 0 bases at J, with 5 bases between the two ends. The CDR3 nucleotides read TGTGCCAGCAGTTATCAGTCAACTAATGAAAAACTGTTTTTT. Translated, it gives CASSYQSTNEKLFF.

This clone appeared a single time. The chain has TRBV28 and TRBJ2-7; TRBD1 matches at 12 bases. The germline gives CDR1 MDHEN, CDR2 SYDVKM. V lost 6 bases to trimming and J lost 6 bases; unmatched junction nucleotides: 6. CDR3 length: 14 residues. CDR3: CASSEGQGAGEQYF. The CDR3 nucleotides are TGTGCCAGCAGCGAGGGACAGGGGGCGGGCGAGCAGTACTTC.

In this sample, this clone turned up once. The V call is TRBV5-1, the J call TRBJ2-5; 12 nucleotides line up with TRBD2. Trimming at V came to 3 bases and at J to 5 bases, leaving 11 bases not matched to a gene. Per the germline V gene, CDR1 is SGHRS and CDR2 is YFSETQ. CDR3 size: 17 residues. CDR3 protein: CASSSYGSTSGSETQYF. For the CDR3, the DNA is TGCGCCAGCAGCTCCTACGGTTCGACTAGCGGGAGTGAGACCCAGTACTTC. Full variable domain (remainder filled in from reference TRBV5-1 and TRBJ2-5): KAGVTQTPRYLIKTRGQQVTLSCSPISGHRSVSWYQQTPGQGLQFLFEYFSETQRNKGNFPGRFSGRQFSNSRSEMNVSTLELGDSALYLCASSSYGSTSGSETQYFGPGTRLLVL.

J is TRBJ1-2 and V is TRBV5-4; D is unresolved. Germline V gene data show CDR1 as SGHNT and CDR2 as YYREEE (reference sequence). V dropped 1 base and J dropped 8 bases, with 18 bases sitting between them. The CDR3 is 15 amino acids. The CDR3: CASSLKSDLAWGYTF. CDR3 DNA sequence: TGTGCCAGCAGCTTGAAGAGCGACCTTGCTTGGGGCTACACCTTC. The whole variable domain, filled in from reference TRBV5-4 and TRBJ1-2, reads ETGVTQSPTHLIKTRGQQVTLRCSSQSGHNTVSWYQQALGQGPQFIFQYYREEENGRGNFPPRFSGLQFPNYSSELNVNALELDDSALYLCASSLKSDLAWGYTFGSGTRLTVV.

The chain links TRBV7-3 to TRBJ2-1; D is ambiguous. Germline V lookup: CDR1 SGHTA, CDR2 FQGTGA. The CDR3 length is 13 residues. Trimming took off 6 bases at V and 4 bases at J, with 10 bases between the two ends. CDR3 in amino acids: CASSSQAYNEQFF. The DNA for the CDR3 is TGTGCCAGCAGTTCCCAGGCTTACAATGAGCAGTTCTTC.

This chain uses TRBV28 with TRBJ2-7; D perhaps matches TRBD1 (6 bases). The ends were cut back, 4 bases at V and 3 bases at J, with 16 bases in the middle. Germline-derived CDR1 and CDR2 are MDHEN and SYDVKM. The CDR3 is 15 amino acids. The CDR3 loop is CASSSSDRIVYEQYF. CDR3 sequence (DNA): TGTGCCAGCAGTTCCAGCGACAGGATAGTCTACGAGCAGTACTTC.

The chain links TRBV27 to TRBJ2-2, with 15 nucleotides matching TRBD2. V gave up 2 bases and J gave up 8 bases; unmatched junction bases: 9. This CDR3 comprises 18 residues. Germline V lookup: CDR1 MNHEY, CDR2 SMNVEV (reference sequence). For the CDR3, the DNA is TGTGCCAGCAGTTTACTCAACGGACTAGCGGGAGGGGCTGGGGAGCTGTTTTTT. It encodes CASSLLNGLAGGAGELFF.

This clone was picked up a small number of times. The DNA for the CDR3 is TGTGCCAGCTCACGGTTGCCACAGGGGTCCCTTAATGAAAAACTGTTTTTT. This codes for CASSRLPQGSLNEKLFF. The chain combines TRBV18 with TRBJ1-4; TRBD1 matches at 7 bases. Germline CDR1 KGHSH, CDR2 LQKENI. Trimming at V came to 4 bases and at J to 4 bases, leaving 12 bases not matched to a gene. The CDR3 totals 17 residues. The whole variable domain, filled in from reference TRBV18 and TRBJ1-4, reads NAGVMQNPRHLVRRRGQEARLRCSPMKGHSHVYWYRQLPEEGLKFMVYLQKENIIDESGMPKERFSAEFPKEGPSILRIQQVVRGDSAAYFCASSRLPQGSLNEKLFFGSGTQLSVL.

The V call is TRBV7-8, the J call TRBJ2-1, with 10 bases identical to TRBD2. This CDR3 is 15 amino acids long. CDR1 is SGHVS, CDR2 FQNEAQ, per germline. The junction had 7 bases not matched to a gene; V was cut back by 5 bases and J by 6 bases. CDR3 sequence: CASSKREGQGNEQFF. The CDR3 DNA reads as TGTGCCAGCAGCAAGCGGGAGGGCCAGGGCAATGAGCAGTTCTTC.

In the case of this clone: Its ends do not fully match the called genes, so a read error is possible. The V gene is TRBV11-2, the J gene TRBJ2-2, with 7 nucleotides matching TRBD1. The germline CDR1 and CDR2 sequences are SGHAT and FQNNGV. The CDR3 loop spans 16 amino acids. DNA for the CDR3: TGTGCCAGCAGCTTAGAGATGACAGGGAACGCCGGGGAGCTGTTTTTT. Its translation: CASSLEMTGNAGELFF.

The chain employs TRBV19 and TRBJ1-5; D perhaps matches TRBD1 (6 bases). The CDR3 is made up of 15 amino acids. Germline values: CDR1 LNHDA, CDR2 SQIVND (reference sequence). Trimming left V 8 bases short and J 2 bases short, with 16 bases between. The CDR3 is CASAKQGPGNQPQHF. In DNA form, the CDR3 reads TGTGCCAGTGCAAAACAGGGTCCGGGCAATCAGCCCCAGCATTTT.

This CDR3 is CASSKTGFVTGYTF. The DNA of the CDR3 is TGTGCCAGCAGCAAAACAGGGTTTGTCACTGGCTACACCTTC. The rearrangement links TRBV6-5 to TRBJ1-2; perhaps TRBD1 as D (6 bases). The CDR3 is 14 residues long. Germline CDR1 reads MNHEY; CDR2 reads SVGAGI. The V end was cut by 6 bases, the J end by 7 bases, with 18 bases between.

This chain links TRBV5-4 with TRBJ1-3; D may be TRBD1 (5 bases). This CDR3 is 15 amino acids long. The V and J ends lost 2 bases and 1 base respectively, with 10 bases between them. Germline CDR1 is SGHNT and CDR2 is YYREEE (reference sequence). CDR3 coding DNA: TGTGCCAGCAGCTTCCCTCAGGGTTCTGGAAACACCATATATTTT. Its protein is CASSFPQGSGNTIYF.

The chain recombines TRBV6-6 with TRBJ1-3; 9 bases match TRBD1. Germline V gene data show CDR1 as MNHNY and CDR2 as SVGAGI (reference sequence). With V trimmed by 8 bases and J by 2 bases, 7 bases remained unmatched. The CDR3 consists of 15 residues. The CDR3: CASGTGTGTGNTIYF. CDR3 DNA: TGTGCCAGCGGAACTGGGACAGGGACTGGAAACACCATATATTTT.

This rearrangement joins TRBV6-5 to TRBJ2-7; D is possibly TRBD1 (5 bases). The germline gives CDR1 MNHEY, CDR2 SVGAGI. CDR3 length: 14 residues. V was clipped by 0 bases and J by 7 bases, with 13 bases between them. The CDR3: CASSYSPGHEEQYF. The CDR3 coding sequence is TGTGCCAGCAGTTACTCTCCCGGACACGAAGAGCAGTACTTC.

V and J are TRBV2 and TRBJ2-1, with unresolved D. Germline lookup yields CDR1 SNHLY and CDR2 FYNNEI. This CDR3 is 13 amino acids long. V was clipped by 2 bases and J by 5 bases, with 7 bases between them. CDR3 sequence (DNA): TGTGCCAGCAGTGAAAATGGAGACAATGAGCAGTTCTTC. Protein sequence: CASSENGDNEQFF.

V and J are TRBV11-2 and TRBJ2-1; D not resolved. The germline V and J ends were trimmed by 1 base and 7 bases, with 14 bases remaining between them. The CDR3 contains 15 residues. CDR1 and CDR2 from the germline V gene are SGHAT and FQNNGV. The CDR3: CASSLVSRQRNEQFF. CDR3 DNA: TGTGCCAGCAGCTTAGTGAGTAGGCAGAGGAATGAGCAGTTCTTC. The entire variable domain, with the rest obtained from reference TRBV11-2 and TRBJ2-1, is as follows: EAGVAQSPRYKIIEKRQSVAFWCNPISGHATLYWYQQILGQGPKLLIQFQNNGVVDDSQLPKDRFSAERLKGVDSTLKIQPAKLEDSAVYLCASSLVSRQRNEQFFGPGTRLTVL.